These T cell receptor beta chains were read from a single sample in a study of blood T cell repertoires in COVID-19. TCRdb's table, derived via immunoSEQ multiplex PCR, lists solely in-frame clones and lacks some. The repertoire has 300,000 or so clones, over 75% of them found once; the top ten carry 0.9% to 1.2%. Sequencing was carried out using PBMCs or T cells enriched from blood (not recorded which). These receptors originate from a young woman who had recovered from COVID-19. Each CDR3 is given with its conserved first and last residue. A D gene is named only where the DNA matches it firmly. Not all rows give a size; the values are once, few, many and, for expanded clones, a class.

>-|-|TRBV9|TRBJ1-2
TGTGCCAGTTCGGACCCGGGGGGCTATGGCTACACCTTC
CASSDPGGYGYTF
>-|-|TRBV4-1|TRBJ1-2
TGCGCCAGCAGCCAAGAAGGGCAGGGTGGCGGCTACACCTTC
CASSQEGQGGGYTF
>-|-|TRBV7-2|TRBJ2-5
TGTGCCAGCAGCTTGAGGGGGCGGGATGAGACCCAGTACTTC
CASSLRGRDETQYF
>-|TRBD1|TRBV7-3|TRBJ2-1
TGTGCCAGCAGCTTGACCGGGACAGGGTACAATGAGCAGTTCTTC
CASSLTGTGYNEQFF
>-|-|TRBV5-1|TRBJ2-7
TGCGCCAGCAGCCCGGACTGGTCCGAGCAGTACTTC
CASSPDWSEQYF
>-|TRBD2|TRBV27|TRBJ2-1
TGTGCCAGCAGTTCCGTTGCGGGAGGGCCGCGGAATGAGCAGTTCTTC
CASSSVAGGPRNEQFF
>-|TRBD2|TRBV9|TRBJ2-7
TGTGCCAGCAGCGTAGGGACTAGCGGAGTCTACGAGCAGTACTTC
CASSVGTSGVYEQYF
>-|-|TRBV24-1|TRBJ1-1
TGTGCCACCAGTGACGGAGGGGATGGTACTGAAGCTTTCTTT
CATSDGGDGTEAFF
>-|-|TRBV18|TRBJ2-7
TGTGCCAGCTCACCCACAGGGATCTACTACGAGCAGTACTTC
CASSPTGIYYEQYF
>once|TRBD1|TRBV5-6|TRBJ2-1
TGTGCCAGCAGCCCGAACAGGGGTGGCGATGAGCAGTTCTTC
CASSPNRGGDEQFF
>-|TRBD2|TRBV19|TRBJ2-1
TGTGCCAGTAGTATGGGCCTAGCGGGAGCTTACAATGAGCAGTTCTTC
CASSMGLAGAYNEQFF
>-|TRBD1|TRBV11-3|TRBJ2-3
TGTGCCAGCAGCCCACTTGGGACAGGGGGCACAGATACGCAGTATTTT
CASSPLGTGGTDTQYF
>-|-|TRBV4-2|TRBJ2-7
TGTGCCAGCAGCCAAGATCGAGCGCCGAACTACGAGCAGTACTTC
CASSQDRAPNYEQYF
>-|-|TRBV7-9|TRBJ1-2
TGTGCCAGCAGCCCCCGATGGGAAGGGAGGCCGACTGGCTACACCTTC
CASSPRWEGRPTGYTF
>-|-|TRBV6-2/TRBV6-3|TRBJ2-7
TGTGCCAGCAGTTATAATGGGCAAATCTACGAGCAGTACTTC
CASSYNGQIYEQYF
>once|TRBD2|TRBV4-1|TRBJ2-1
TGCGCCAGCAGCCGAGGGACTAGCGCGACCTACAATGAGCAGTTCTTC
CASSRGTSATYNEQFF
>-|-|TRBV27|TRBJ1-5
TGTGCCAGCAGTACCAGGGATTCTCAGCCCCAGCATTTT
CASSTRDSQPQHF
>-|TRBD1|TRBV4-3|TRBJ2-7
TGCGCCAGCAGCCAAGAAGGGACAGGGCTCTACGAGCAGTACTTC
CASSQEGTGLYEQYF
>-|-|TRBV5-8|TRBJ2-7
TGTGCCAGCAGCCCACAACCGGGGGTTGCCTACGAGCAGTACTTC
CASSPQPGVAYEQYF
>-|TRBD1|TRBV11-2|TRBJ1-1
TGTGCCAGCAGCTTACCCCTGGCAGGGGGGCCACTTGACACTGAAGCTTTCTTT
CASSLPLAGGPLDTEAFF
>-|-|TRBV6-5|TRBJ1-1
TGTGCCAGCAGTTACTCGAGGGGGAGCACTGAAGCTTTCTTT
CASSYSRGSTEAFF
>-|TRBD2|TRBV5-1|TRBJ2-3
TGCGCCAGCAGCTTGGGATACCGCTGGACTAGCGGAGGCACAGATACGCAGTATTTT
CASSLGYRWTSGGTDTQYF
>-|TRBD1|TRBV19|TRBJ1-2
TGTGCCAGTATTCAGGGGGTTGGCTATGGCTACACCTTC
CASIQGVGYGYTF
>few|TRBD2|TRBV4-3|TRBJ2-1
TGCGCCAGCAGCCAAGGGAGTAGCGGGGCCTACAATGAGCAGTTCTTC
CASSQGSSGAYNEQFF
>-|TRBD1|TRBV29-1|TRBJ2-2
TGCCAGGGACAGACGAACACCGGGGAGCTGTTTTTT
CQGQTNTGELFF
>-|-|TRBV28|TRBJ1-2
TGTGCCAGCAGTTTACAGATCCATGGCTACACCTTC
CASSLQIHGYTF
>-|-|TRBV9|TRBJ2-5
TGTGCCAGCAGCGTAGGAGGTAGCGCGAGGGCAGAGACCCAGTACTTC
CASSVGGSARAETQYF
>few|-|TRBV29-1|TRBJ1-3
TGCAGCGTTGAGTTAGTCTCTTTAGATGGAAACACCATATATTTT
CSVELVSLDGNTIYF
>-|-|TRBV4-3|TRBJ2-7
TGCGCCAGCAGCCTCAGCCGGGACAACCCCTCCTACGAGCAGTACTTC
CASSLSRDNPSYEQYF
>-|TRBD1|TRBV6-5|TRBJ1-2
TGTGCCAGCACCCCATCGACAGGGACCGACTATGGCTACACCTTC
CASTPSTGTDYGYTF
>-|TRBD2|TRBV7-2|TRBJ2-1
TGTGCCAGCAGCTTAATGGCGGGAGATATGAACGAGCAGTTCTTC
CASSLMAGDMNEQFF
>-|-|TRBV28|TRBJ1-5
TGTGCCAGCAGTCCCCGGGGGGGGCAACCAGTTACGCCCCAGCATTTT
CASSPRGGQPVTPQHF
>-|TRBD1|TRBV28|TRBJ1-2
TGTGCCAGCAGTTTATTGACAGGGGGCTATGGCTACACCTTC
CASSLLTGGYGYTF
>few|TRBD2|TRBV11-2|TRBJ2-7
TGTGCCAGCAGCTCCAGGACTAGCTCCTACGAGCAGTACTTC
CASSSRTSSYEQYF
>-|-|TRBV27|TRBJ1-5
TGTGCCAGCAGTCCATTGACACGTAGCAATCAGCCCCAGCATTTT
CASSPLTRSNQPQHF
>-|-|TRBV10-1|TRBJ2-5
TGCGCCAGCAGCGATTCGGGGGAAGGTGAAGAGACCCAGTACTTC
CASSDSGEGEETQYF
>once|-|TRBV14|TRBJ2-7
TGTGCCAGCAGCGACACCTACGAGCAGTACTTC
CASSDTYEQYF
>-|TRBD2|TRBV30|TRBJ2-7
TGTGCCTGGCGAAGGGGGGGGACTAGCGGGAGGGCCCGGCTCTGGGAGCAGTACTTC
CAWRRGGTSGRARLWEQYF
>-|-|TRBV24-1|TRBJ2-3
TGTGCCACCGGAGGCCGCGACGCAAGCAACACAGATACGCAGTATTTT
CATGGRDASNTDTQYF
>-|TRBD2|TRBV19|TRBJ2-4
TGTGCCAGTAGTCTTTGGACTAGCGGTACCAAAAACATTCAGTACTTC
CASSLWTSGTKNIQYF
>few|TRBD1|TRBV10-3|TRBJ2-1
TGTGCCATCAGTGAGAACCGGGACAGTTGGGGGAATGAGCAGTTCTTC
CAISENRDSWGNEQFF
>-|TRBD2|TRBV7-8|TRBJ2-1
TGTGCCAGCAGCGTAGTTAGCGGGAGGGGAGTGGAGCAGTTCTTC
CASSVVSGRGVEQFF
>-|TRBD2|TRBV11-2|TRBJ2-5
TGTGCCAGCAGCCCTAGCGGGAGGGGGGAGACCCAGTACTTC
CASSPSGRGETQYF
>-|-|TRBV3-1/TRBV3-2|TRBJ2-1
TGTGCCAGCAGCTGGAGTGACCGGGACAATGAGCAGTTCTTC
CASSWSDRDNEQFF
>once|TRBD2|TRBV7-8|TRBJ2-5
TGTGCCAGCAGCTTAGGCCTAGCGGGAGGGCGAGAGACCCAGTACTTC
CASSLGLAGGRETQYF
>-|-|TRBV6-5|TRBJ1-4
TGTGCCAGCACCACTAGTACCTGGTCTGAAAAACTGTTTTTT
CASTTSTWSEKLFF
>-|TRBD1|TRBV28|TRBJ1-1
TGTGCCAGCAGTCCAGACAGGGTTACTGAAGCTTTCTTT
CASSPDRVTEAFF
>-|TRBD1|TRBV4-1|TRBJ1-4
TGCGCCAGCAGCCAAGTCGGGACAGGGGCATCAACTAATGAAAAACTGTTTTTT
CASSQVGTGASTNEKLFF